The T cell receptor (beta chain) described here comes from a study of CD8 T cells in Susac syndrome. As to this clonotype: The antigen remains undetermined.

Notes on the study in general: As acknowledged by the study, its TCR sequencing and HLA analysis included a relatively small number of individuals.

The study sequenced TCR beta in blood CD8+ and CD4+ T cells. TEMRA cells were FACS-enriched, with CD8+ and CD4+ T cells isolated negatively. Reverse transcription of roughly 0.5 to 1 ug RNA was carried out with random hexamers. Amplification of the TCR beta CDR3 was carried out by immunoSEQ multiplex PCR, which spanned a total of 54 Vbeta and 13 Jbeta segments. TCRdb itself ran the immunoSEQ multiplex PCR reads through MiXCR, one entry per CDR3 protein. The data hold about 200,000 distinct CDR3 sequences, with 95% observed a single time. Sequences were obtained from CD4+ T cells from PBMCs. The TCR comes from a human donor with multiple sclerosis.

CDR3 region: CASSYQVNYGYTF. The CDR3 DNA sequence: TGTGCCAGCAGTTACCAGGTTAACTATGGCTACACCTTC. The chain combines TRBV6-5 with TRBJ1-2; D not resolved. With 2 bases removed from V and 1 base from J, the gap between germline ends came to 5 bases. This CDR3 spans 13 amino acids. Germline values: CDR1 MNHEY, CDR2 SVGAGI.